The 5 T cell receptor beta chains below were found in one sample sequenced in a study of Tregs in tolerant kidney transplant recipients. The antigens for these receptors are not known. Measured with immunoSEQ multiplex PCR; TCRdb has only the in-frame clones, and not every one. The data contain about 31,000 clones, over 65% of them singletons. The sample comprised Tregs from blood cultured with allogeneic cells. The receptors originated from a human donor in good health.

CDR3 sequence (DNA): TGTGCCAGTAGTCTTTCAGGGTTTAATCAGCCCCAGCATTTT. It codes for CASSLSGFNQPQHF. The rearrangement joins TRBV19 to TRBJ1-5; the D gene is possibly TRBD1 (5 bases). The CDR3 covers 14 residues. The germline V and J ends were trimmed by 5 bases and 4 bases, with 12 bases remaining between them. Germline V lookup: CDR1 LNHDA, CDR2 SQIVND (reference sequence).

The chain's CDR3 is CASSFSGDGYEQYF. Written as DNA, the CDR3 is TGTGCCAGCAGCTTTTCCGGGGATGGCTACGAGCAGTACTTC. The chain joins TRBV7-9 to TRBJ2-7; possibly TRBD2 for D (5 bases). V lost 3 bases, J lost 3 bases, and 12 bases lay in between. The CDR3 totals 14 residues. CDR1 and CDR2 from the germline V gene are SEHNR and FQNEAQ (reference sequence).

The table lists this clone with a count of one. The V call is TRBV20-1, the J call TRBJ2-1, with D uncertain. V was clipped by 6 bases and J by 3 bases, with 6 bases between them. The CDR3 totals 11 residues. Germline CDR1 is DFQATT and CDR2 is SNEGSKA (reference sequence). CDR3 residues: CSAEDYNEQFF. CDR3 bases: TGCAGTGCCGAGGACTACAATGAGCAGTTCTTC.

The rearrangement links TRBV30 to TRBJ1-6; D uncertain. Trimming removed 3 bases from V and 7 bases from J, with 19 bases in between. The CDR3 sequence is 16 residues long. CDR1 and CDR2 from the germline V gene are GTSNPN and SVGIG (reference sequence). The CDR3 coding sequence is TGTGCCTGGAGGCAAACGGGAGGCCTGGGAAATTCACCCCTCCACTTT. Protein product: CAWRQTGGLGNSPLHF.

The sample holds a few counts of this clone. DNA of the CDR3: TGTGCCAGCATTGAATTCAGTAGTAACACTGAAGCTTTCTTT. Encoded protein: CASIEFSSNTEAFF. The chain has TRBV28 and TRBJ1-1; D unresolved. V was clipped by 7 bases and J by 2 bases, with 14 bases between them. Per germline, CDR1 MDHEN and CDR2 SYDVKM. The CDR3 loop spans 14 amino acids. Using reference TRBV28 and TRBJ1-1 for the parts outside the CDR3, the full variable domain is DVKVTQSSRYLVKRTGEKVFLECVQDMDHENMFWYRQDPGLGLRLIYFSYDVKMKEKGDIPEGYSVSREKKERFSLILESASTNQTSMYLCASIEFSSNTEAFFGQGTRLTVV.